These 28 T cell receptor beta chains were sequenced from one sample in a study of OX40 agonist ivuxolimab in advanced cancers. Data came from immunoSEQ multiplex PCR; TCRdb stores just in-frame clones and leaves some out. The data hold 70,000 to 95,000 clones, with roughly 80% observed a single time. The sample consisted of CD4+ or CD8+ T cells sorted from blood, taken in a trial of the OX40 agonist ivuxolimab. The receptors shown here come from an adult with an advanced solid tumor such as melanoma, head and neck, liver or kidney cancer.

The rearrangement uses TRBV5-6 and TRBJ2-5, with 7 bases matching TRBD2. Germline loops: CDR1 SGHDT, CDR2 YYEEEE. This CDR3 contains 13 residues. J lost 5 bases, V lost 1 base, and 2 bases had no gene match. In DNA, the CDR3 is TGTGCCAGCAGCTTGCAGGGAGGGGAGACCCAGTACTTC. Its protein is CASSLQGGETQYF.

The sample holds a few counts of this clone. The CDR3 sequence is CASRLGTQYF. The CDR3, as DNA: TGTGCAAGTCGCTTAGGTACGCAGTATTTT. The V call is TRBV12-2, the J call TRBJ2-3. TRBV12-2 is a pseudogene locus. The CDR3 is 10 residues long.

The chain links TRBV9 to TRBJ1-3, with D uncertain. Germline CDR1 reads SGDLS; CDR2 reads YYNGEE. The germline V and J ends were trimmed by 3 bases and 4 bases, with 11 bases remaining between them. The CDR3 contains 14 residues. CDR3 protein: CASSGRRGGNTIYF. The CDR3 coding sequence is TGTGCCAGCAGCGGCCGGAGAGGGGGAAACACCATATATTTT.

The V and J genes are TRBV11-2 and TRBJ1-1, with 9 bases aligning to TRBD1. Trimming at V came to 1 base and at J to 3 bases, leaving 6 bases not matched to a gene. Per germline, CDR1 SGHAT and CDR2 FQNNGV. CDR3 length equals 16 residues. CDR3 sequence reads: CASSLGYRGQDTEAFF. The CDR3 region has the DNA TGTGCCAGCAGCTTAGGGTACAGGGGGCAGGACACTGAAGCTTTCTTT.

The genes are TRBV27 and TRBJ1-1; D gene ambiguous. Deletions cut 1 base from V and 2 bases from J, with 5 bases between. Germline V lookup: CDR1 MNHEY, CDR2 SMNVEV (reference sequence). This CDR3 comprises 13 residues. CDR3 in amino acids: CASSLFVNTEAFF. The CDR3 nucleotides are TGTGCCAGCAGTTTATTCGTAAACACTGAAGCTTTCTTT.

This clone was picked up one time. The chain is built from TRBV10-3 and TRBJ2-7; D unresolved. The V end lost 5 bases, the J end lost 0 bases, and 11 bases lay between the germline ends. The CDR3 is 14 amino acids. Germline assignment: CDR1 ENHRY and CDR2 SYGVKD. The CDR3: CAISRPGNSYEQYF. The CDR3 nucleotides read TGTGCCATCAGTCGCCCCGGAAACTCCTACGAGCAGTACTTC.

The chain has TRBV27 and TRBJ2-1; 9 bases agree with TRBD1. CDR3 length equals 14 residues. Per germline, CDR1 MNHEY and CDR2 SMNVEV (reference sequence). Unmatched junction bases numbered 6, after V lost 6 bases and J lost 6 bases. The CDR3 bases are TGTGCCAGCAGGGGACAGGGTTTTGCCAATGAGCAGTTCTTC. Translated, it gives CASRGQGFANEQFF.

The chain recombines TRBV27 with TRBJ1-2; possible D gene TRBD1, 5 bases. The V end lost 7 bases, the J end lost 8 bases, and 29 bases lay between the germline ends. CDR1 is MNHEY, CDR2 SMNVEV, per germline (reference sequence). The CDR3 has 17 residues. The CDR3 DNA reads as TGTGCCAGCACACCTCAGGGCATAGGCAGGGTATCAGTCGGCTACACCTTC. Its protein is CASTPQGIGRVSVGYTF.

V and J are TRBV25-1 and TRBJ2-1; 9 bases are shared with TRBD2. The germline gives CDR1 MGHDK, CDR2 SYGVNS. CDR3 length equals 16 residues. The ends lost 4 bases at V and 4 bases at J; junction bases unmatched: 8. CDR3 sequence (DNA): TGTGCCAGCAGTGTCCTTCCTAGCGGGGCTTACAATGAGCAGTTCTTC. It translates to CASSVLPSGAYNEQFF.

V is TRBV4-1 and J is TRBJ2-3; D is perhaps TRBD2 (5 bases). In germline, CDR1 is MGHRA, CDR2 YSYEKL. V shed 1 base and J shed 2 bases, with 13 bases lying between them. The CDR3 spans 16 residues. CDR3 amino acids: CASSQGRRINTDTQYF. The CDR3 coding sequence is TGCGCCAGCAGCCAAGGGAGGAGGATTAACACAGATACGCAGTATTTT.

This chain links TRBV9 with TRBJ2-5; D not resolved. The germline V and J ends were trimmed by 1 base and 0 bases, with 7 bases remaining between them. Germline CDR1 is SGDLS and CDR2 is YYNGEE. CDR3 length: 14 residues. DNA for the CDR3: TGTGCCAGCAGCGTAACGGCGAACCAAGAGACCCAGTACTTC. Translating gives CASSVTANQETQYF.

J is TRBJ1-5 and V is TRBV21-1. TRBV21-1 is assigned pseudogene status. The CDR3 extends over 14 amino acids. In DNA form, the CDR3 reads TGTGCCAGCAGCAGCGGGGGGTGCAATCAGCCCCAGCATTTT. Amino acid sequence: CASSSGGCNQPQHF.

Within the sample, this clone is medium-sized (0.01 to 0.1%). V gene TRBV4-3 combines with J gene TRBJ2-2; possibly TRBD2 for D (5 bases). V was cut by 0 bases and J by 1 base, with 6 bases left in between. CDR1 LGHNA and CDR2 YSLEER come from the germline V gene. The CDR3 spans 15 residues. CDR3 bases: TGCGCCAGCAGCCAAGATCGGGGGAACACCGGGGAGCTGTTTTTT. Its translation: CASSQDRGNTGELFF.

This sequence joins TRBV15 and TRBJ1-5, with 9 positions matching TRBD1. V lost 5 bases to trimming and J lost 3 bases; unmatched junction nucleotides: 11. This CDR3 has 17 residues. In germline, CDR1 is LNHNV, CDR2 YYDKDF (reference sequence). CDR3 sequence (DNA): TGTGCCACCAGCCCTACAGTACAGGGGGCCGACAATCAGCCCCAGCATTTT. It codes for CATSPTVQGADNQPQHF.

The V call is TRBV6-1, the J call TRBJ1-5, with D unresolved. Germline V gene data show CDR1 as MNHNS and CDR2 as SASEGT. The CDR3 totals 17 residues. V lost 1 base, J lost 2 bases, and 15 bases lay in between. The DNA of the CDR3 is TGTGCCAGCAGTGAAGGGCGGGGTCGATTGGGCAATCAGCCCCAGCATTTT. Amino acid sequence: CASSEGRGRLGNQPQHF.

The chain uses TRBV7-2 and TRBJ1-5, with D possibly being TRBD1 (5 bases). CDR1 and CDR2 (germline): SGHTA, FQGNSA. The CDR3 consists of 14 residues. The V end lost 5 bases, the J end lost 3 bases, and 11 bases lay between the germline ends. DNA of the CDR3: TGTGCCAGCAGCCTGGGACGGAACAATCAGCCCCAGCATTTT. It is translated as CASSLGRNNQPQHF.

The chain recombines TRBV9 with TRBJ2-6, with 8 bases matching TRBD1. Trimming removed 0 bases from V and 4 bases from J; junction bases left unmatched: 15. This CDR3 is 20 amino acids long. Germline CDR1 SGDLS, CDR2 YYNGEE. In nucleotides, the CDR3 is TGTGCCAGCAGCGTAGGTCCAGGGGGCCTTTATTCCGTCGGGGCCAACGTCCTGACTTTC. It yields the protein CASSVGPGGLYSVGANVLTF.

This sequence joins TRBV29-1 and TRBJ2-6, with TRBD1 matching 7 bases. V shed 7 bases and J 3 bases; nucleotides not matched to a gene: 12. In germline, CDR1 is SQVTM, CDR2 ANQGSEA. CDR3 length: 16 residues. The CDR3: CSGGTVGRNGANVLTF. The CDR3 DNA reads TGCAGCGGGGGGACAGTCGGGCGGAATGGGGCCAACGTCCTGACTTTC. Full variable domain (remainder filled in from reference TRBV29-1 and TRBJ2-6): SAVISQKPSRDICQRGTSLTIQCQVDSQVTMMFWYRQQPGQSLTLIATANQGSEATYESGFVIDKFPISRPNLTFSTLTVSNMSPEDSSIYLCSGGTVGRNGANVLTFGAGSRLTVL.

This sequence joins TRBV28 and TRBJ2-5; D may be TRBD2 (6 bases). V shed 4 bases and J shed 2 bases, with 8 bases lying between them. This CDR3 region has 13 residues. Germline V gene lookup returns CDR1 MDHEN and CDR2 SYDVKM. This chain's CDR3 is CASSWRVQETQYF. The CDR3 DNA reads TGTGCCAGCAGTTGGAGGGTTCAAGAGACCCAGTACTTC.

The chain uses TRBV2 and TRBJ1-2, with D perhaps TRBD1 (6 bases). Trimming pared 7 bases from V and 7 bases from J, leaving 16 bases between. This CDR3 is built from 13 residues. Looked up from germline, CDR1 is SNHLY and CDR2 is FYNNEI. CDR3 in DNA: TGTGCCAGCACTGAGCGGGGGGCGGGTGGCTACACCTTC. Encoded protein: CASTERGAGGYTF.

The V call is TRBV5-8, the J call TRBJ2-1, with TRBD2 matching over 10 bases. The length of the CDR3 is 16 residues. Germline V lookup: CDR1 SGHTS, CDR2 YDEGEE. The junction had 11 bases not matched to a gene; V was cut back by 2 bases and J by 9 bases. The CDR3 loop reads CASSFHPSSGRREQFF. The CDR3 DNA reads as TGTGCCAGCAGCTTTCATCCCTCTAGCGGGAGACGTGAGCAGTTCTTC.

This rearrangement joins TRBV7-2 to TRBJ2-1; 8 bases map to TRBD2. The CDR3 runs 14 residues. After removal of 7 bases from V and 5 bases from J, the junction contained 7 bases not matched to a gene. Germline CDR1 SGHTA, CDR2 FQGNSA. The CDR3 DNA follows: TGTGCCAGCACCAATAGCGGGAAGCACAATGAGCAGTTCTTC. Residues: CASTNSGKHNEQFF.

The J gene is TRBJ1-4, the V gene TRBV7-9, with 7 bases matching TRBD1. Germline CDR1 reads SEHNR; CDR2 reads FQNEAQ (reference sequence). There are 16 residues in the CDR3. The J segment lost 8 bases and the V segment lost 5 bases, leaving 14 bases of the junction unmatched. The CDR3 coding sequence is TGTGCCAGCAGCCCTATTGGTGGGCTAGGGGGCGAAAAACTGTTTTTT. Its protein is CASSPIGGLGGEKLFF.

The rearrangement joins TRBV6-1 to TRBJ1-1; D gene uncertain. Between the trimmed V and J ends, which lost 5 bases and 0 bases, there was a span of 7 bases. Germline assignment: CDR1 MNHNS and CDR2 SASEGT. The CDR3 loop spans 13 amino acids. CDR3 nucleotides: TGTGCCAGCAGTCCACTTCTGAACACTGAAGCTTTCTTT. Its translation: CASSPLLNTEAFF.

This chain uses TRBV28 with TRBJ1-2; D is perhaps TRBD1 (6 bases). The V gene's germline CDR1 is MDHEN and CDR2 SYDVKM. The CDR3 sequence is 15 residues long. V was pared by 5 bases and J by 6 bases, with 19 bases between. CDR3 DNA: TGTGCCAGCAGTCTCATTATTGGGACAAGAAATGGCTACACCTTC. Its translation: CASSLIIGTRNGYTF.

The rearrangement joins TRBV2 to TRBJ2-7; a possible D gene is TRBD2 (6 bases). Germline-derived CDR1 and CDR2 are SNHLY and FYNNEI. This CDR3 is built from 15 residues. The V gene lost 4 bases and the J gene lost 0 bases, with 13 bases spanning the gap. The CDR3: CASSARESSSYEQYF. DNA for the CDR3: TGTGCCAGCAGTGCGCGGGAAAGCTCCTCCTACGAGCAGTACTTC.

This rearrangement joins TRBV7-9 to TRBJ2-6; no clear D. V was shortened by 5 bases and J by 1 base, with 6 bases between the two germline ends. The CDR3 runs 14 residues. The germline V gene encodes CDR1 SEHNR and CDR2 FQNEAQ (reference sequence). The CDR3 sequence: CASSPRSGANVLTF. The CDR3 bases are TGTGCCAGCAGCCCCAGGTCTGGGGCCAACGTCCTGACTTTC.

This clone was seen once. The V call is TRBV28, the J call TRBJ2-7, with TRBD1 as a possible D gene (5 bases). The germline V gene encodes CDR1 MDHEN and CDR2 SYDVKM. The V end lost 3 bases, the J end lost 4 bases, and 10 bases lay between the germline ends. The CDR3 length is 13 residues. The CDR3 sequence is CASSFPGLYEQYV. Written as DNA, the CDR3 is TGTGCCAGCAGTTTCCCAGGGTTATACGAGCAGTACGTC.